The 23 T cell receptor beta chains below were found in one sample sequenced in a study of blood T cell repertoires in COVID-19 (TCRdb year 2020). Preparation of the library involved the immunoSEQ multiplex PCR assay. In its TCRdb copy, this immuneACCESS table keeps in-frame sequences only and misses some clones. Where compared with another copy, unresolved V genes explain less than half of these, and the others have no known cause. This sample is represented by some 300,000 clones; about 88% of them were singletons. The ten largest make up approximately 2% of the sample. Sequenced: PBMCs or T cells enriched from blood (not recorded which). The source is a woman in her sixties in a cohort exposed to, infected with or recovered from COVID-19 (not recorded which).

The chain recombines TRBV10-2 with TRBJ2-1; 9 bases align to TRBD2. CDR1 and CDR2 (germline): WSHSY, SAAADI. This CDR3 comprises 14 residues. Trimming took 11 bases from V and 4 from J; bases not matched to a gene: 9. The CDR3 nucleotides are TGCGCCGACAACACTAGCGGGCGTTACAATGAGCAGTTCTTC. It yields the protein CADNTSGRYNEQFF.

The chain carries TRBV6-5 and TRBJ1-6; D is possibly TRBD1 (6 bases). The V gene's germline CDR1 is MNHEY and CDR2 SVGAGI. The CDR3 extends over 15 amino acids. Trimming left V 2 bases short and J 6 bases short, with 11 bases between. The CDR3 loop reads CASSYNDRSNSPLHF. The CDR3 DNA follows: TGTGCCAGCAGTTACAACGACAGGAGTAATTCACCCCTCCACTTT.

This chain joins TRBV9 and TRBJ2-3; D remains ambiguous. CDR3 size: 13 residues. CDR1 and CDR2 from the germline V gene are SGDLS and YYNGEE. The V gene lost 3 bases and the J gene lost 0 bases, with 5 bases spanning the gap. The CDR3 sequence: CASSAPSTDTQYF. Here the CDR3 DNA reads TGTGCCAGCAGCGCTCCTAGCACAGATACGCAGTATTTT.

V is TRBV5-1 and J is TRBJ1-1; D call uncertain. Germline CDR1 SGHRS, CDR2 YFSETQ. Trimming removed 0 bases from V and 3 bases from J, with 6 bases in between. This CDR3 spans 13 amino acids. The CDR3 DNA reads TGCGCCAGCAGCTTGGCCGCGGACACTGAAGCTTTCTTT. The encoded protein is CASSLAADTEAFF.

This chain connects TRBV7-9 to TRBJ1-2; unclear D gene. V was pared by 5 bases and J by 5 bases, with 9 bases between. This CDR3 is built from 12 residues. Per germline, CDR1 SEHNR and CDR2 FQNEAQ (reference sequence). The CDR3 DNA reads as TGTGCCAGCAGCATCACAGAGTATGGCTACACCTTC. It yields the protein CASSITEYGYTF. The full variable domain, its missing parts supplied by reference TRBV7-9 and TRBJ1-2, is DTGVSQNPRHKITKRGQNVTFRCDPISEHNRLYWYRQTLGQGPEFLTYFQNEAQLEKSRLLSDRFSAERPKGSFSTLEIQRTEQGDSAMYLCASSITEYGYTFGSGTRLTVV.

The chain recombines TRBV5-4 with TRBJ1-1; maybe TRBD1 (5 bases). The CDR3 extends over 14 amino acids. The germline V gene encodes CDR1 SGHNT and CDR2 YYREEE (reference sequence). The V and J ends lost 0 bases and 5 bases respectively, with 11 bases between them. This CDR3 is CASSLGGSPTEAFF. In nucleotides, the CDR3 is TGTGCCAGCAGCTTGGGGGGCAGCCCGACTGAAGCTTTCTTT.

The CDR3 sequence is CASSSGQGNEQFF. CDR3 nucleotides: TGTGCCAGCAGCTCGGGACAGGGCAATGAGCAGTTCTTC. The chain employs TRBV11-3 and TRBJ2-1, with 9 bases matching TRBD1. V lost 4 bases and J lost 6; bases outside the gene matches: 1. This CDR3 contains 13 residues. Germline CDR1 and CDR2: SGHNT and YENEEA.

This clone has just a few counts. This sequence joins TRBV14 and TRBJ1-5, with D unresolved. Trimming shortened V by 4 bases and J by 0 bases, and 4 bases separated the two germline ends. This CDR3 spans 13 amino acids. Germline V gives CDR1 SGHDN, CDR2 FVKESK. The CDR3 reads CASSRNSNQPQHF. CDR3 nucleotides: TGTGCCAGCAGCCGTAATAGCAATCAGCCCCAGCATTTT.

This clone was recorded once. The CDR3 DNA sequence: TGTGCCACCAGCAGAAGGGGCACTGAAGCTTTCTTT. Translated: CATSRRGTEAFF. This chain links TRBV15 with TRBJ1-1; a possible D gene is TRBD1 (5 bases). This CDR3 region has 12 residues. Trimming took off 2 bases at V and 4 bases at J, with 5 bases between the two ends. Germline-derived CDR1 and CDR2 are LNHNV and YYDKDF (reference sequence).

This chain connects TRBV10-3 to TRBJ2-1, with 10 bases matching TRBD1. This CDR3 region has 20 residues. V dropped 7 bases and J dropped 0; count of bases not matched to a gene: 18. Germline loops: CDR1 ENHRY, CDR2 SYGVKD. The CDR3 coding sequence is TGTGCCATCAAAAGCGGAATGGGGACAGGGGTAATGAGCTCCTACAATGAGCAGTTCTTC. It encodes CAIKSGMGTGVMSSYNEQFF.

This clone turned up a few times. V and J are TRBV2 and TRBJ2-7; 10 nucleotides align to TRBD1. Looked up from germline, CDR1 is SNHLY and CDR2 is FYNNEI. The CDR3 has 21 amino acids. Trimming removed 4 bases from V and 2 bases from J; junction bases left unmatched: 23. In DNA form, the CDR3 reads TGTGCCAGCAGTGCCCTCCTAAAAATGACACCTGGACAGGGGGTGACCTACGAGCAGTACTTC. It specifies CASSALLKMTPGQGVTYEQYF. Supplemented by reference TRBV2 and TRBJ2-7, the full variable domain reads EPEVTQTPSHQVTQMGQEVILRCVPISNHLYFYWYRQILGQKVEFLVSFYNNEISEKSEIFDDQFSVERPDGSNFTLKIRSTKLEDSAMYFCASSALLKMTPGQGVTYEQYFGPGTRLTVT.

This clone was observed once. The rearrangement uses TRBV5-1 and TRBJ2-1; 13 nucleotides line up with TRBD2. The CDR3 is made up of 17 amino acids. After removal of 3 bases from V and 7 bases from J, the junction contained 10 bases not matched to a gene. Germline CDR1 SGHRS, CDR2 YFSETQ. The CDR3 nucleotides are TGCGCCAGCAGCTCCGGGCGACTAGCGGGAGGAGATAATGAGCAGTTCTTC. Translation gives CASSSGRLAGGDNEQFF.

J is TRBJ1-2 and V is TRBV5-1; unclear D gene. From germline, CDR1 is SGHRS and CDR2 YFSETQ. The length of the CDR3 is 15 residues. Deletions cut 5 bases from V and 3 bases from J, with 17 bases between. CDR3: CASREEFAGDYGYTF. CDR3 in DNA: TGCGCCAGCAGGGAGGAATTTGCTGGGGACTATGGCTACACCTTC. Filled out from reference TRBV5-1 and TRBJ1-2, the complete variable domain reads KAGVTQTPRYLIKTRGQQVTLSCSPISGHRSVSWYQQTPGQGLQFLFEYFSETQRNKGNFPGRFSGRQFSNSRSEMNVSTLELGDSALYLCASREEFAGDYGYTFGSGTRLTVV.

The chain has TRBV19 and TRBJ2-2; perhaps TRBD1 as D (5 bases). Between the trimmed V and J ends, which lost 7 bases and 1 base, there was a span of 19 bases. This CDR3 region has 17 residues. From germline, CDR1 is LNHDA and CDR2 SQIVND (reference sequence). This CDR3 reads CASNPMTDSKNTGELFF. Written as DNA, the CDR3 is TGTGCCAGTAACCCAATGACTGACAGTAAGAACACCGGGGAGCTGTTTTTT.

This chain connects TRBV2 to TRBJ1-1; 9 positions match TRBD1. The germline CDR1 and CDR2 sequences are SNHLY and FYNNEI. After removal of 4 bases from V and 4 bases from J, the junction contained 7 bases not matched to a gene. The length of the CDR3 is 15 residues. The CDR3 loop is CASSGDRVRVTEAFF. The DNA for the CDR3 is TGTGCCAGCAGTGGGGACAGGGTTCGGGTCACTGAAGCTTTCTTT.

This rearrangement joins TRBV6-2 or TRBV6-3 to TRBJ2-7; D may be TRBD1 (6 bases). Per the germline V gene, CDR1 is MNHEY and CDR2 is SVGEGT. The CDR3 spans 15 residues. V lost 2 bases to trimming and J lost 4 bases, with 15 bases between them. DNA for the CDR3: TGTGCCAGCAGTTACGGGGCGCGGCAGGGGTACGAGCAGTACTTC. The encoded protein is CASSYGARQGYEQYF.

Regarding this clone: Its ends do not fully match the called genes, so a read error is possible. The chain joins TRBV6-5 to TRBJ2-3, with 11 nucleotides matching TRBD2. The CDR3 runs 12 residues. Germline V lookup: CDR1 MNHEY, CDR2 SVGAGI. CDR3 loop: CASSFSGRAPLF. CDR3 nucleotides: TGTGCCAGCAGTTTTAGCGGGAGGGCCCCCCTTTTT.

The gene calls are TRBV3-1 (or the pseudogene TRBV3-2) and TRBJ1-4; 7 nucleotides agree with TRBD1. V trimming: 0 bases; J trimming: 8 bases; junction bases outside the gene matches: 6. Germline assignment: CDR1 LGHDT and CDR2 YNNKEL (reference sequence). The CDR3 consists of 15 residues. The CDR3 is CASSQEGTAWEKLFF. The CDR3 DNA follows: TGTGCCAGCAGCCAAGAAGGGACAGCCTGGGAAAAACTGTTTTTT.

The chain is built from TRBV20-1 and TRBJ2-7, with TRBD2 matching over 7 bases. The junction had 7 bases not matched to a gene; V was cut back by 3 bases and J by 2 bases. There are 14 residues in the CDR3. CDR1 and CDR2 from the germline V gene are DFQATT and SNEGSKA (reference sequence). CDR3 DNA sequence: TGCAGTGCTAGTTCGGGGGGAGGCGCCTACGAGCAGTACTTC. It translates to CSASSGGGAYEQYF.

The chain has TRBV6-5 and TRBJ2-7; D unresolved. The CDR3 consists of 14 residues. Germline assignment: CDR1 MNHEY and CDR2 SVGAGI. V lost 0 bases to trimming and J lost 3 bases, with 9 bases between them. CDR3 sequence: CASSYSNTNYEQYF. The CDR3 nucleotides read TGTGCCAGCAGTTACTCGAACACGAACTACGAGCAGTACTTC.

This chain connects TRBV9 to TRBJ1-6, with TRBD1 matching 7 bases. Germline V gives CDR1 SGDLS, CDR2 YYNGEE. The V segment lost 4 bases and the J segment 0 bases; nucleotides outside the gene matches: 7. The length of the CDR3 is 17 residues. CDR3 region: CASSTRTGSSYNSPLHF. As DNA, the CDR3 is TGTGCCAGCAGCACCAGGACAGGCAGCTCCTATAATTCACCCCTCCACTTT.

V usage is TRBV6-6 and J usage is TRBJ1-6, with 10 bases matching TRBD1. The V gene end was trimmed by 5 bases and the J gene end by 5 bases; junction bases not matched to a gene: 6. The CDR3 totals 16 residues. In germline, CDR1 is MNHNY, CDR2 SVGAGI (reference sequence). The CDR3: CASSRQGAVDNSPLHF. CDR3 DNA: TGTGCCAGCAGTCGACAGGGGGCGGTCGATAATTCACCCCTCCACTTT.

This clone was seen only once. V gene TRBV18 combines with J gene TRBJ2-7; 9 bases fit TRBD1. The V gene end was trimmed by 3 bases and the J gene end by 3 bases; junction bases not matched to a gene: 3. Germline CDR1 and CDR2: KGHSH and LQKENI. This CDR3 has 14 amino acids. The CDR3, as DNA: TGTGCCAGCTCACCTACAGGGGGCATCTACGAGCAGTACTTC. Translating it yields CASSPTGGIYEQYF.